This passage covers 3 T cell receptor beta chains from one sample sequenced in a study of blood T cell repertoires in COVID-19. TCRdb keeps only in-frame clones here, not all; method: immunoSEQ multiplex PCR. The sample shows some 300,000 clones, around 87% of them seen only once. Sequencing input: peripheral blood. The receptor set was obtained from a woman in her forties with COVID-19, enrolled during active disease.

The V gene is TRBV9, the J gene TRBJ2-7, with 8 bases fitting TRBD1. The germline V gene has CDR1 SGDLS and CDR2 YYNGEE. There are 14 residues in the CDR3. Trimming at V came to 3 bases and at J to 1 base, leaving 3 bases not matched to a gene. This CDR3 reads CASSARDRSYEQYF. The CDR3 coding sequence is TGTGCCAGCAGCGCCCGGGACAGGTCCTACGAGCAGTACTTC.

V usage is TRBV19 and J usage is TRBJ1-2, with 7 bases matching TRBD1. The junction had 6 bases not matched to a gene; V was cut back by 6 bases and J by 5 bases. This CDR3 region has 13 residues. Per germline, CDR1 LNHDA and CDR2 SQIVND (reference sequence). The CDR3 is CASSEGRGYGYTF. CDR3 bases: TGTGCCAGTAGCGAGGGCAGGGGGTATGGCTACACCTTC.

The rearrangement uses TRBV9 and TRBJ2-5; D remains unclear. CDR3 length: 14 residues. CDR1 and CDR2 from the germline V gene are SGDLS and YYNGEE. Trimming pared 0 bases from V and 4 bases from J, leaving 10 bases between. The CDR3 is CASSVAQVGETQYF. CDR3 in DNA: TGTGCCAGCAGCGTAGCGCAGGTCGGAGAGACCCAGTACTTC. The whole variable domain, remainder taken from reference TRBV9 and TRBJ2-5, is DSGVTQTPKHLITATGQRVTLRCSPRSGDLSVYWYQQSLDQGLQFLIQYYNGEERAKGNILERFSAQQFPDLHSELNLSSLELGDSALYFCASSVAQVGETQYFGPGTRLLVL.